The clone carrying this TCR beta chain was picked up many times. No antigen is known for it. Alongside a J-beta primer mix, a sample-barcoded 5' primer served in a second PCR lasting roughly 7 to 12 cycles. Each CDR3 protein is one row after TCRdb ran MiXCR on the 5' RACE reads. The sample lists approximately 800,000 distinct CDR3 sequences; about 53% were seen once. The data stem from a study of blood T cells in healthy people across ages. Study-wide results and caveats: Higher diversity and more naive CD4+ cells were features of long-lived donors, compared to aged donors. Older age went with lower TCR beta diversity per million T cells, in a roughly linear way. The donors' CMV status was not determined, possibly confounding changes in expanded clonotypes. Diversity estimates from one million T cells were considered underestimates.

Sequencing was done on a sample of blood. The receptor was derived from an elderly man in good health.

The CDR3 protein is CSVGTGEETQYF. The DNA of the CDR3 is TGCAGCGTTGGCACAGGGGAAGAGACCCAGTACTTC. The rearrangement joins TRBV29-1 to TRBJ2-5, with 7 bases identical to TRBD1. The CDR3 runs 12 residues. The V gene end was trimmed by 4 bases and the J gene end by 3 bases; junction bases not matched to a gene: 2. Germline CDR1 is SQVTM and CDR2 is ANQGSEA.